The 31 T cell receptor beta chains below come from one sample, sequenced in a study of blood T cell repertoires in COVID-19. Clones were sequenced by immunoSEQ multiplex PCR, and TCRdb holds only the in-frame ones, with some missing. The sample lists around 260,000 clones, over 75% occurring once. What was sequenced was PBMCs or T cells enriched from blood (not recorded which). These receptors were taken from a woman aged 25 to 45 who had recovered from COVID-19.

The J gene is TRBJ1-2, the V gene TRBV2; D is unclear. V was shortened by 0 bases and J by 7 bases, with 6 bases between the two germline ends. The CDR3 has 12 amino acids. In germline, CDR1 is SNHLY, CDR2 FYNNEI. The CDR3 nucleotides are TGTGCCAGCAGTGAAGCATCGGGTGGCTACACCTTC. Protein product: CASSEASGGYTF.

CDR3 in DNA: TGTGCCAGTAGTGTACGGGACAGGAACGGGGAGCTGTTTTTT. The encoded protein is CASSVRDRNGELFF. The rearrangement joins TRBV19 to TRBJ2-2; 8 nucleotides align to TRBD1. This CDR3 is 14 amino acids long. In germline, CDR1 is LNHDA, CDR2 SQIVND (reference sequence). With V trimmed by 5 bases and J by 7 bases, 6 bases remained unmatched.

This clone was observed a few times. The chain has TRBV6-5 and TRBJ1-2; TRBD1 is a possible D gene (5 bases). V dropped 8 bases and J dropped 1 base, with 8 bases sitting between them. CDR3 size: 12 residues. The V gene's germline CDR1 is MNHEY and CDR2 SVGAGI. CDR3 amino acids: CASGQVNYGYTF. The CDR3 DNA reads TGTGCCAGCGGACAAGTTAACTATGGCTACACCTTC.

The V call is TRBV5-1, the J call TRBJ2-5; the D gene is possibly TRBD1 (7 bases). Per the germline V gene, CDR1 is SGHRS and CDR2 is YFSETQ. V shed 5 bases and J shed 2 bases, with 16 bases lying between them. The CDR3 has 15 amino acids. The CDR3 sequence is CASSSGGPFQETQYF. DNA of the CDR3: TGCGCCAGCAGTTCAGGGGGGCCATTTCAAGAGACCCAGTACTTC.

This clone showed up just a few times. The rearrangement links TRBV7-9 to TRBJ1-6; D gene uncertain. The V and J ends lost 4 bases and 0 bases respectively, with 19 bases between them. Germline values: CDR1 SEHNR, CDR2 FQNEAQ (reference sequence). The CDR3 runs to 19 residues. CDR3 DNA: TGTGCCAGCAGCTCGTCCGCGGCCGACCGAAGCTCCTATAATTCACCCCTCCACTTT. This translates into CASSSSAADRSSYNSPLHF. Based on the CDR3 plus reference TRBV7-9 and TRBJ1-6, the full variable domain is DTGVSQNPRHKITKRGQNVTFRCDPISEHNRLYWYRQTLGQGPEFLTYFQNEAQLEKSRLLSDRFSAERPKGSFSTLEIQRTEQGDSAMYLCASSSSAADRSSYNSPLHFGNGTRLTVT.

This clone came up once. The V call is TRBV11-2, the J call TRBJ2-7; TRBD1 agrees at 10 bases. Germline-derived CDR1 and CDR2 are SGHAT and FQNNGV. The junction had 2 bases not matched to a gene; V was cut back by 1 base and J by 5 bases. This CDR3 region has 14 residues. The CDR3 region has the DNA TGTGCCAGCAGCTTAGGGGACAGGGGTGACGAGCAGTACTTC. Its translation is CASSLGDRGDEQYF.

V usage is TRBV24-1 and J usage is TRBJ2-7; weak D call: TRBD1 (6 bases). Germline V gene sequence: CDR1 KGHDR, CDR2 SFDVKD. The ends were cut back, 3 bases at V and 5 bases at J, with 16 bases in the middle. The CDR3 is made up of 15 amino acids. The CDR3 coding sequence is TGTGCCACCAGTGATCCCAGGGGCAGGGTAGACGAGCAGTACTTC. Translation: CATSDPRGRVDEQYF.

The chain joins TRBV19 to TRBJ1-1; TRBD1 agrees at 8 bases. The V segment lost 4 bases and the J segment 0 bases; nucleotides outside the gene matches: 10. The germline V gene encodes CDR1 LNHDA and CDR2 SQIVND (reference sequence). This CDR3 contains 17 residues. In nucleotides, the CDR3 is TGTGCCAGTAGTACCCAGGGGGCCACATACATGAACACTGAAGCTTTCTTT. This codes for CASSTQGATYMNTEAFF. The full variable domain, rest sourced from reference TRBV19 and TRBJ1-1, is DGGITQSPKYLFRKEGQNVTLSCEQNLNHDAMYWYRQDPGQGLRLIYYSQIVNDFQKGDIAEGYSVSREKKESFPLTVTSAQKNPTAFYLCASSTQGATYMNTEAFFGQGTRLTVV.

The chain uses TRBV28 and TRBJ1-2; a possible D gene is TRBD1 (6 bases). From germline, CDR1 is MDHEN and CDR2 SYDVKM. This CDR3 comprises 14 residues. V gave up 6 bases and J gave up 8 bases, with 19 bases separating them. The CDR3 is CASRTGPRSEGYTF. The CDR3 DNA reads TGTGCCAGCAGGACAGGCCCTCGATCTGAAGGCTACACCTTC.

This chain links TRBV7-9 with TRBJ1-1; unclear D gene. The germline V gene encodes CDR1 SEHNR and CDR2 FQNEAQ (reference sequence). The CDR3 contains 13 residues. The V end was cut by 3 bases, the J end by 1 base, with 6 bases between. The CDR3 bases are TGTGCCAGCAGCTTCCAGGCGAACACTGAAGCTTTCTTT. Translation gives CASSFQANTEAFF. The full variable domain, its missing parts supplied by reference TRBV7-9 and TRBJ1-1, is DTGVSQNPRHKITKRGQNVTFRCDPISEHNRLYWYRQTLGQGPEFLTYFQNEAQLEKSRLLSDRFSAERPKGSFSTLEIQRTEQGDSAMYLCASSFQANTEAFFGQGTRLTVV.

The V call is TRBV18, the J call TRBJ2-2; 10 positions match TRBD2. The germline CDR1 and CDR2 sequences are KGHSH and LQKENI. This CDR3 has 18 residues. Germline trimming cut 1 base from V and 5 bases from J; bases unmatched to any gene: 10. The DNA of the CDR3 is TGTGCCAGCTCACCACTTTCTAGCGGGGGTACCGGAACCGGGGAGCTGTTTTTT. Residues: CASSPLSSGGTGTGELFF. The full variable domain, its missing parts supplied by reference TRBV18 and TRBJ2-2, is NAGVMQNPRHLVRRRGQEARLRCSPMKGHSHVYWYRQLPEEGLKFMVYLQKENIIDESGMPKERFSAEFPKEGPSILRIQQVVRGDSAAYFCASSPLSSGGTGTGELFFGEGSRLTVL.

This clone has at least ten counts. The chain employs TRBV30 and TRBJ2-7; D remains ambiguous. The CDR3 spans 14 residues. Germline CDR1 and CDR2: GTSNPN and SVGIG (reference sequence). Trimming shortened V by 2 bases and J by 3 bases, and 14 bases separated the two germline ends. CDR3 amino acids: CAWSPVGAFYEQYF. In DNA form, the CDR3 reads TGTGCCTGGAGTCCGGTCGGAGCGTTCTACGAGCAGTACTTC.

V usage is TRBV24-1 and J usage is TRBJ1-1, with 7 bases that match TRBD1. The CDR3 extends over 13 amino acids. Germline values: CDR1 KGHDR, CDR2 SFDVKD. V was clipped by 7 bases and J by 5 bases; unmatched bases: 6. The CDR3 sequence is CATRQTGHTEAFF. DNA for the CDR3: TGTGCCACCAGACAGACAGGGCATACTGAAGCTTTCTTT.

This sequence joins TRBV7-3 and TRBJ2-1, with D tentatively TRBD2 (6 bases). The V and J ends lost 2 bases and 8 bases respectively, with 16 bases between them. CDR3 length: 15 amino acids. Germline V lookup: CDR1 SGHTA, CDR2 FQGTGA. The CDR3 loop reads CASSLAGTRRDEQFF. CDR3 DNA: TGTGCCAGCAGCTTAGCCGGGACTCGGAGGGATGAGCAGTTCTTC.

The chain has TRBV7-3 and TRBJ2-1; TRBD2 matches at 7 bases. Germline V gene lookup returns CDR1 SGHTA and CDR2 FQGTGA. J was trimmed by 4 bases and V by 5 bases; bases with no gene match: 11. The CDR3 is made up of 16 amino acids. Here the CDR3 reads CASSVSLADFYNEQFF. In DNA form, the CDR3 reads TGTGCCAGCAGCGTGTCGCTAGCGGACTTTTACAATGAGCAGTTCTTC.

The chain joins TRBV5-5 to TRBJ1-5; D remains ambiguous. Trimming removed 1 base at V and 2 bases at J, with 22 bases between. Germline V gene sequence: CDR1 SGHKS, CDR2 YYEKEE (reference sequence). The CDR3 totals 19 residues. This CDR3 is CASSLFVTAVPVGNQPQHF. Written as DNA, the CDR3 is TGTGCCAGCAGCTTGTTTGTGACGGCGGTTCCGGTCGGCAATCAGCCCCAGCATTTT.

The V and J genes are TRBV5-1 and TRBJ1-1; D gene unclear. Deletions cut 4 bases from V and 5 bases from J, with 18 bases between. Germline V lookup: CDR1 SGHRS, CDR2 YFSETQ. The CDR3 is made up of 15 amino acids. CDR3 in amino acids: CASSHMRGWETEAFF. CDR3 nucleotide sequence: TGCGCCAGCAGCCACATGCGGGGATGGGAGACTGAAGCTTTCTTT.

The chain recombines TRBV2 with TRBJ2-6; TRBD1 aligns across 9 bases. Germline assignment: CDR1 SNHLY and CDR2 FYNNEI. The CDR3 totals 15 residues. The ends lost 8 bases at V and 1 base at J; junction bases unmatched: 3. Here the CDR3 reads CASDRGMSGANVLTF. The DNA of the CDR3 is TGTGCCAGCGACAGGGGGATGTCTGGGGCCAACGTCCTGACTTTC.

This clone was found once. This chain joins TRBV19 and TRBJ2-5; D might be TRBD1 (6 bases). Germline V CDR1 and CDR2: LNHDA, SQIVND (reference sequence). This CDR3 has 12 residues. Trimming took 5 bases from V and 4 from J, leaving 8 bases between them. The CDR3 nucleotides are TGTGCCAGTAGTCGAGGGGGAGAGACCCAGTACTTC. Its translation is CASSRGGETQYF.

The gene calls are TRBV29-1 and TRBJ1-2; no clear D gene. The CDR3 covers 13 residues. CDR1 is SQVTM, CDR2 ANQGSEA, per germline. The V end lost 7 bases, the J end lost 3 bases, and 15 bases lay between the germline ends. The CDR3 bases are TGCAGCGCCGAGTCGGGGAGCGACTATGGCTACACCTTC. Translating gives CSAESGSDYGYTF.

A remark on this clone: This specimen includes other DNA sequences encoding the same CDR3. The chain is built from TRBV29-1 and TRBJ1-1, with D unresolved. Germline CDR1 and CDR2: SQVTM and ANQGSEA. Trimming took 5 bases from V and 0 from J, leaving 7 bases between them. The CDR3 sequence is 12 residues long. This chain's CDR3 is CSVSSVNTEAFF. The DNA for the CDR3 is TGCAGCGTTTCTTCGGTGAACACTGAAGCTTTCTTT.

This chain joins TRBV5-6 and TRBJ1-3; D uncertain. Looked up from germline, CDR1 is SGHDT and CDR2 is YYEEEE. This CDR3 contains 16 residues. The V and J ends lost 4 bases and 0 bases respectively, with 14 bases between them. The CDR3: CASSRTTLLSGNTIYF. CDR3 nucleotides: TGTGCCAGCAGCCGCACCACCCTACTCTCTGGAAACACCATATATTTT.

The rearrangement joins TRBV11-2 to TRBJ1-1, with D tentatively TRBD1 (5 bases). The V and J ends lost 2 bases and 1 base respectively, with 11 bases between them. The CDR3 is made up of 15 amino acids. Germline values: CDR1 SGHAT, CDR2 FQNNGV. CDR3 sequence reads: CASSLYRSPNTEAFF. CDR3 nucleotide sequence: TGTGCCAGCAGCTTATACAGGAGTCCGAACACTGAAGCTTTCTTT.

J is TRBJ1-1 and V is TRBV18; D not resolved. This CDR3 has 14 amino acids. Trimming shortened V by 3 bases and J by 2 bases, and 10 bases separated the two germline ends. CDR1 is KGHSH and CDR2 is LQKENI in the germline V gene. The CDR3 coding sequence is TGTGCCAGCTCACCTCCCTCAGGAAACACTGAAGCTTTCTTT. Translation: CASSPPSGNTEAFF.

This clone appeared a few times. V usage is TRBV5-1 and J usage is TRBJ1-2; D is possibly TRBD1 (5 bases). V was shortened by 1 base and J by 6 bases, with 13 bases between the two germline ends. Germline lookup yields CDR1 SGHRS and CDR2 YFSETQ. This CDR3 is 14 amino acids long. The chain's CDR3 is CASSLTDRVNGYTF. CDR3 nucleotide sequence: TGCGCCAGCAGCTTGACCGACAGAGTAAATGGCTACACCTTC.

The chain combines TRBV18 with TRBJ2-3, with 7 bases lining up with TRBD1. Germline CDR1 and CDR2: KGHSH and LQKENI. CDR3 length: 15 amino acids. V lost 6 bases to trimming and J lost 1 base; unmatched junction nucleotides: 7. The CDR3, as DNA: TGTGCCAGCTCCCTAGGGGGCGCGGGCACAGATACGCAGTATTTT. This translates into CASSLGGAGTDTQYF.

Only one count was recorded for this clone. The chain combines TRBV19 with TRBJ1-1, with D maybe TRBD1 (5 bases). The CDR3 runs 14 residues. The ends were cut back, 3 bases at V and 2 bases at J, with 10 bases in the middle. CDR1 and CDR2 from the germline V gene are LNHDA and SQIVND (reference sequence). This chain's CDR3 is CASSMPGLNTEAFF. CDR3 in DNA: TGTGCCAGTAGTATGCCGGGACTCAACACTGAAGCTTTCTTT.

This clone has just one count. The gene calls are TRBV15 and TRBJ2-6; TRBD2 matches 7 bases. V dropped 3 bases and J dropped 4; count of bases not matched to a gene: 6. This CDR3 has 16 residues. Germline CDR1 and CDR2: LNHNV and YYDKDF (reference sequence). The CDR3 DNA follows: TGTGCCACCAGCAGTGGGGGGGGAACAGGGGCCAACGTCCTGACTTTC. Encoded protein: CATSSGGGTGANVLTF.

CDR3 loop: CASSPPGRDRAGANVLTF. DNA for the CDR3: TGTGCCAGCTCACCACCGGGCCGGGACAGGGCTGGGGCCAACGTCCTGACTTTC. The rearrangement uses TRBV18 and TRBJ2-6; TRBD1 matches 9 bases. Germline V gives CDR1 KGHSH, CDR2 LQKENI. V was pared by 0 bases and J by 2 bases, with 5 bases of the junction left unmatched. This CDR3 is built from 18 residues.

This rearrangement joins TRBV6-4 to TRBJ1-6, with 10 positions matching TRBD1. This CDR3 has 16 amino acids. V was pared by 3 bases and J by 8 bases, with 7 bases of the junction left unmatched. Germline V gives CDR1 MRHNA, CDR2 SNTAGT. The CDR3 nucleotides read TGTGCCAGCAGTGAGGGGACAGGGGATGGGGATTCACCCCTCCACTTT. It is translated as CASSEGTGDGDSPLHF.

The chain combines TRBV1 with TRBJ1-5; the table gives TRBD1 as D, unverified against the DNA. TRBV1 represents a pseudogene. The CDR3 loop spans 20 amino acids. The CDR3 DNA reads TGCACCAGCAGCCAAGAAGGGGGAGGACAGGGGGCTTTTCTGAATCAGCCCCAGCATTTT. It translates to CTSSQEGGGQGAFLNQPQHF.